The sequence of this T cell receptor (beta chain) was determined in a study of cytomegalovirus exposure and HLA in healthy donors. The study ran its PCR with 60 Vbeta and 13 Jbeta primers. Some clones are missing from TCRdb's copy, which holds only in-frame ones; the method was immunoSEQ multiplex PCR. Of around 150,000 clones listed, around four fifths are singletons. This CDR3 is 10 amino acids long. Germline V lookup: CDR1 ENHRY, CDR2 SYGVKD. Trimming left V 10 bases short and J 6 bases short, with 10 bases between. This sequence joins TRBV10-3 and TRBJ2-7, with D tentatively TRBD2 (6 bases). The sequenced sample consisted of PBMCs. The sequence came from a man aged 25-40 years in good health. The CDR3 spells CATGDGEQYF. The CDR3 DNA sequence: TGTGCCACGGGGGATGGCGAGCAGTACTTC.